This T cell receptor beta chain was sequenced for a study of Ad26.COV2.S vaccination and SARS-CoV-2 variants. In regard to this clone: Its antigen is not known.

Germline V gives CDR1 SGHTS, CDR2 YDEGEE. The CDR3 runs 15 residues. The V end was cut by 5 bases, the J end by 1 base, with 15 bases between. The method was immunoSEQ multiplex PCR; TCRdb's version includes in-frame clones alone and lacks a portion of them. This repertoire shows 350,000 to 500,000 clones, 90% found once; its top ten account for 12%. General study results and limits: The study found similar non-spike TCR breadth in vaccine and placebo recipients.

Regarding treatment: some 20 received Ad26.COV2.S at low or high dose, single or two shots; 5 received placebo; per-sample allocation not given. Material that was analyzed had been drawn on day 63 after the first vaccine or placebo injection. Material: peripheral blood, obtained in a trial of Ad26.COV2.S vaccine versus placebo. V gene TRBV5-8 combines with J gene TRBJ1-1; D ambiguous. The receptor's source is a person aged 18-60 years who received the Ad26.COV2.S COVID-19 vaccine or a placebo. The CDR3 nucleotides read TGTGCCAGCAGACCTGCTGGCGACACGAACACTGAAGCTTTCTTT. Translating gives CASRPAGDTNTEAFF.